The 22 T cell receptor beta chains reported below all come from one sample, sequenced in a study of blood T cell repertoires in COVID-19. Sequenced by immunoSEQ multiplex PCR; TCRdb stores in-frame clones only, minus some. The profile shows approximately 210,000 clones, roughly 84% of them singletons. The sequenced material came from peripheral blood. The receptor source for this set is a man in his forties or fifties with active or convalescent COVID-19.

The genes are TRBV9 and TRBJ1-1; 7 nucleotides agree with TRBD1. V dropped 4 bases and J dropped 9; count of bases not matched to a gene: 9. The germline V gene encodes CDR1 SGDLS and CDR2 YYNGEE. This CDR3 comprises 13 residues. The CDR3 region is CASSPRQGPQAFF. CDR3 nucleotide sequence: TGTGCCAGCAGCCCGAGACAGGGCCCCCAAGCTTTCTTT. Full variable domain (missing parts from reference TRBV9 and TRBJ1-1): DSGVTQTPKHLITATGQRVTLRCSPRSGDLSVYWYQQSLDQGLQFLIQYYNGEERAKGNILERFSAQQFPDLHSELNLSSLELGDSALYFCASSPRQGPQAFFGQGTRLTVV.

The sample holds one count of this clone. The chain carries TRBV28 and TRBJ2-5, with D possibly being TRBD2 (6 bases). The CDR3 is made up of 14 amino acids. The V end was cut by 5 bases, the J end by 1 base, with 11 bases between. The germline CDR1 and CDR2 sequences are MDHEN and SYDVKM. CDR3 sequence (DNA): TGTGCCAGCAGTCTCGGGACTTTCCAAGAGACCCAGTACTTC. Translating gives CASSLGTFQETQYF.

The CDR3 spells CASSQAAEATNEKLFF. CDR3 sequence (DNA): TGTGCCAGCAGCCAAGCGGCAGAGGCAACTAATGAAAAACTGTTTTTT. The V gene is TRBV4-2, the J gene TRBJ1-4; D ambiguous. CDR1 LGHNA and CDR2 YNFKEQ come from the germline V gene. V was trimmed by 1 base and J by 0 bases, leaving 9 bases between them. The CDR3 contains 16 residues.

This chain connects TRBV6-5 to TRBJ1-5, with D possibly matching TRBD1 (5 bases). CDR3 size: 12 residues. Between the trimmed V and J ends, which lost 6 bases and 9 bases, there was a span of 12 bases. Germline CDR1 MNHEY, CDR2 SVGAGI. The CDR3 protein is CASRGTMGPQHF. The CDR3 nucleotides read TGTGCCAGCAGAGGGACTATGGGGCCCCAGCATTTT.

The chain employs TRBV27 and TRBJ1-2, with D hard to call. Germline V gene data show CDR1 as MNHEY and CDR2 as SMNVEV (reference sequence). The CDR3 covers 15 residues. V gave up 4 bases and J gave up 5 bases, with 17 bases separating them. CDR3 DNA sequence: TGTGCCAGCAGTTCTGAAGCTAAGAGCCTTTATGGCTACACCTTC. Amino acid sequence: CASSSEAKSLYGYTF.

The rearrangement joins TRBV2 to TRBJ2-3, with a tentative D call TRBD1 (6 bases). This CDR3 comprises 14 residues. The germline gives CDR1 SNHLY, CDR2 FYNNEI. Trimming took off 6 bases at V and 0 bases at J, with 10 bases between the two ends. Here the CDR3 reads CASRDSISTDTQYF. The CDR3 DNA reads TGTGCCAGCAGGGACAGCATAAGCACAGATACGCAGTATTTT.

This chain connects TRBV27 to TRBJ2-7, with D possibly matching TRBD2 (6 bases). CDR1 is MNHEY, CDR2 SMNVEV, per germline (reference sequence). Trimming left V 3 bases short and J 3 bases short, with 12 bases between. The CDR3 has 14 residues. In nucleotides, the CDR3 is TGTGCCAGCAGTTTGGGGGACTCCCGCTACGAGCAGTACTTC. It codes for CASSLGDSRYEQYF.

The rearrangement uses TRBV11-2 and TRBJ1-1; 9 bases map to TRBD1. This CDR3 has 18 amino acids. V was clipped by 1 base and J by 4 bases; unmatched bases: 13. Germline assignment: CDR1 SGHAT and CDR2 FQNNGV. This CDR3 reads CASSLAPGQGIGGTEAFF. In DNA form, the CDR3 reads TGTGCCAGCAGCTTAGCGCCGGGACAGGGAATCGGTGGCACTGAAGCTTTCTTT.

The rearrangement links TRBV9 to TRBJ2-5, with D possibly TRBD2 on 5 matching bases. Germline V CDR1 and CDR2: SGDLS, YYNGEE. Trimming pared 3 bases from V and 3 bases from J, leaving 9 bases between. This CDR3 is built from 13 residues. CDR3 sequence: CASSADGEETQYF. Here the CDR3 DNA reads TGTGCCAGCAGCGCCGACGGGGAAGAGACCCAGTACTTC.

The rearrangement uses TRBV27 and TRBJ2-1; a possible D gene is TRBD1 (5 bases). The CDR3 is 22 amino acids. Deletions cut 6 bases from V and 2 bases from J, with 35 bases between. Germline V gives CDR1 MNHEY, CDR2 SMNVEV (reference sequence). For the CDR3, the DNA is TGTGCCAGCAGGGGTCGACAGATGGGGCCAGGGCTTAGGTTTTTCACCTACAATGAGCAGTTCTTC. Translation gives CASRGRQMGPGLRFFTYNEQFF.

The CDR3 loop is CAISEAGTTGLPLHF. DNA for the CDR3: TGTGCCATCAGTGAGGCGGGGACCACGGGGCTCCCCCTCCACTTT. J is TRBJ1-6 and V is TRBV10-3; D is perhaps TRBD1 (5 bases). CDR1 and CDR2 (germline): ENHRY, SYGVKD. The V and J ends lost 2 bases and 13 bases respectively, with 18 bases between them. CDR3 length: 15 amino acids.

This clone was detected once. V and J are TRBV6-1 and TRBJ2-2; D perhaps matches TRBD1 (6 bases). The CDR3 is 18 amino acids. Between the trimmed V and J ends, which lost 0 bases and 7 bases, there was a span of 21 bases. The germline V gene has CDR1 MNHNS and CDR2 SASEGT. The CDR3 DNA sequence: TGTGCCAGCAGTGAAGCGCTTCAGGGCTCGCTGGACAGCGGGGAGCTGTTTTTT. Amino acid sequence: CASSEALQGSLDSGELFF.

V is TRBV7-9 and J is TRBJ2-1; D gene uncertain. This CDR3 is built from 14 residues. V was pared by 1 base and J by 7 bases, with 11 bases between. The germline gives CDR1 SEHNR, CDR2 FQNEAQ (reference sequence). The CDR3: CASSLVSVKNEQFF. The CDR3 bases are TGTGCCAGCAGCTTAGTATCGGTAAAAAATGAGCAGTTCTTC.

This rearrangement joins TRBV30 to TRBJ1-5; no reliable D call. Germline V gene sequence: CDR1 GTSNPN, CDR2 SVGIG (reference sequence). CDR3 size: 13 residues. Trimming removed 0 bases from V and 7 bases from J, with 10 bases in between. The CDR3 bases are TGTGCCTGGAGTGTACAGATGGGCCAGCCCCAGCATTTT. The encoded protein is CAWSVQMGQPQHF. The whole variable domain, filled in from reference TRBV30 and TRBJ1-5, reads SQTIHQWPATLVQPVGSPLSLECTVEGTSNPNLYWYRQAAGRGLQLLFYSVGIGQISSEVPQNLSASRPQDRQFILSSKKLLLSDSGFYLCAWSVQMGQPQHFGDGTRLSIL.

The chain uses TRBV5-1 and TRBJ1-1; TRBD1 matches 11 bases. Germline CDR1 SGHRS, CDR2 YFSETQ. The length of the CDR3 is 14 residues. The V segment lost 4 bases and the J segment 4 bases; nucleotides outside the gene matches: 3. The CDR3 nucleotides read TGCGCCAGCAGCCCCGGGACAGGGGGCACTGAAGCTTTCTTT. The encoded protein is CASSPGTGGTEAFF.

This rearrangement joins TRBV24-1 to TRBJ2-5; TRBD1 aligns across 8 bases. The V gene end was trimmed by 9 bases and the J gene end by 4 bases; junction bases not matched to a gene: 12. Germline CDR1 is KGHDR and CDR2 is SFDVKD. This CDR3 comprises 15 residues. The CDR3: CATGERQGPGETQYF. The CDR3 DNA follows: TGTGCCACCGGGGAAAGACAGGGGCCGGGAGAGACCCAGTACTTC.

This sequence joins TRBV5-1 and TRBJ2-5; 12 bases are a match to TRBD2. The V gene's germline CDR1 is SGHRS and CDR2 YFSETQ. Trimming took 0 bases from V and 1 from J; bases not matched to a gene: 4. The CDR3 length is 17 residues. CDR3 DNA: TGCGCCAGCAGCTTGGGTACTAGCGGGGGGATCCAAGAGACCCAGTACTTC. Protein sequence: CASSLGTSGGIQETQYF. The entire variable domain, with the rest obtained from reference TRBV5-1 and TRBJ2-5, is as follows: KAGVTQTPRYLIKTRGQQVTLSCSPISGHRSVSWYQQTPGQGLQFLFEYFSETQRNKGNFPGRFSGRQFSNSRSEMNVSTLELGDSALYLCASSLGTSGGIQETQYFGPGTRLLVL.

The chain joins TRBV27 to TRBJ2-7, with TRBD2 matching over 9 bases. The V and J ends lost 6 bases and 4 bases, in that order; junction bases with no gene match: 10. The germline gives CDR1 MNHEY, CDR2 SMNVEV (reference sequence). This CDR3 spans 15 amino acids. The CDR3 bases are TGTGCCAGCAGCGATACCGGGACTAGCATTTACGAGCAGTACTTC. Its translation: CASSDTGTSIYEQYF.

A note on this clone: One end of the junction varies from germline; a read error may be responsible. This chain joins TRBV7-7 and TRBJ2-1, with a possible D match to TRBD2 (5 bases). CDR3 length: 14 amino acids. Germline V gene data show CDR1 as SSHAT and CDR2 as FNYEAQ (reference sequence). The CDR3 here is CASSLGTGFGEQFF. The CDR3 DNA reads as TGTGCTAGCAGCTTAGGTACGGGGTTTGGAGAGCAGTTCTTC.

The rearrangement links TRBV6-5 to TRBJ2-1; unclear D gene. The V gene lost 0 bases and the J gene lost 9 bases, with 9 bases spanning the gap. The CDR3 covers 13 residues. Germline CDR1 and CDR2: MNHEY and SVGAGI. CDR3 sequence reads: CASSYSASTEQFF. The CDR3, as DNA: TGTGCCAGCAGTTACTCCGCGAGTACTGAGCAGTTCTTC.

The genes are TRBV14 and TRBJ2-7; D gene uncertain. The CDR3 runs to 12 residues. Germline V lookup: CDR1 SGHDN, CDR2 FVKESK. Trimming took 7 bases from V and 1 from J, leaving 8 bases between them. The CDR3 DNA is TGTGCCAGCAAAGGAGTTTCCTACGAGCAGTACTTC. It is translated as CASKGVSYEQYF.

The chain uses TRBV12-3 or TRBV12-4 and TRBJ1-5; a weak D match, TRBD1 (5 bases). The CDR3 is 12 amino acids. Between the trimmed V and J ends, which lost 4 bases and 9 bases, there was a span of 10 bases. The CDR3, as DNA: TGTGCCAGCAGTTCCCGGGGGGGGCCCCAGCATTTT. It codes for CASSSRGGPQHF.